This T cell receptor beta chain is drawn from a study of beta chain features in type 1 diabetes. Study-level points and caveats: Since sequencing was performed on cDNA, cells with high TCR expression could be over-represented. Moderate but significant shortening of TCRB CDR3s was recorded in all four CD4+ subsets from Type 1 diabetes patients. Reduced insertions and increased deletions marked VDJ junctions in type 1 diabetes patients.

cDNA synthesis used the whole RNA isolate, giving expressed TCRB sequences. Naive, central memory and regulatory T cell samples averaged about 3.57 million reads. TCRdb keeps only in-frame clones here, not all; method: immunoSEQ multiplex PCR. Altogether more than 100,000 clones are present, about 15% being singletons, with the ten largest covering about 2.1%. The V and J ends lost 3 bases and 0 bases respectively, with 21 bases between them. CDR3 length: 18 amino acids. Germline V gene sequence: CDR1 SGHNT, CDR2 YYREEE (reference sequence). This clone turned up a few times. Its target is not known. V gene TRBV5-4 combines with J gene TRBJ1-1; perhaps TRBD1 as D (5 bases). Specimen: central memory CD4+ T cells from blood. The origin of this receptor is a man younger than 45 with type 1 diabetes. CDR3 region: CASSWGGRQGHMNTEAFF. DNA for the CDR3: TGTGCCAGCAGCTGGGGGGGTAGGCAGGGCCATATGAACACTGAAGCTTTCTTT.